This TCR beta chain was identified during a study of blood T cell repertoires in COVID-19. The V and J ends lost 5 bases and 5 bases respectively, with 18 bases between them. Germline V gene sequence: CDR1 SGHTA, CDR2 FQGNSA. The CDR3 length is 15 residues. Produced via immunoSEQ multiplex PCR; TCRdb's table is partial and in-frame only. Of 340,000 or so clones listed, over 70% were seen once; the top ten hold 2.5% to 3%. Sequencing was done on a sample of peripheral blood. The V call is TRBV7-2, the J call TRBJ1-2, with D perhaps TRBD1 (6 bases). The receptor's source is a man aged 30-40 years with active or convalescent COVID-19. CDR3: CASSPGRSQGYGYTF. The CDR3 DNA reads TGTGCCAGCAGCCCTGGACGGTCCCAGGGGTATGGCTACACCTTC.